This T cell receptor beta chain was recovered during a study of T cell repertoires in cytomegalovirus infection (dated by TCRdb to between 2018 and 2020). Some background on the complete study: Because public TCR beta signatures pointed to carriage of CMV infection together with the matching HLA type, the HLA type of each donor mattered for the analysis.

TCRdb records Illumina HiSeq 1500 as the sequencer. TCRdb applied fastp at Q25 and MiXCR to the public reads, then kept only in-frame beta chains. For every CDR3 protein sequence, its rows merge into one entry that carries the most common genes and DNA. The sample table contains some 100,000 distinct CDR3 sequences; only one count was recorded for around 22% of them. Roughly two fifths of the sample goes to the ten largest clones. Study-wide findings and limitations: The ex vivo response was dominated by HLA-C-restricted CMV-specific TCR beta clonotypes, which also provided the single most frequent clonotype in two of eight donors. Cumulative frequency of public TCR beta family members discriminated carriers of CMV infection plus the relevant HLA type in this cohort and an independent roughly 350-donor cohort.

CDR1 and CDR2 were assigned from the germline V gene as MDHEN and SYDVKM. The cysteine opens and the phenylalanine closes a CDR3 of 15 amino acids. Only CDR3 DNA remains: 45 bases, in frame from the first base. V loses 3 bases, J loses 5 bases, and the germline ends lie 13 bases apart. Points on this clonotype: It has no known antigen specificity. The record has no base qualities; no much larger clone is one base away.

This TCR was sampled from a human donor in good health (CMV status not recorded). Some clones in this sample may be carry-over from other donors' samples. The chain is assembled from TRBV28 and TRBJ1-4; the D gene lacks a confident call. Sequencing was done on a sample of CD8+ T cells from PBMCs. The CDR3 amino acid sequence is: CASSFGGSPNEKLFF. The base sequence is TGTGCCAGCAGTTTCGGAGGGAGCCCAAATGAAAAACTGTTTTTT. Beyond the CDR3, the reference TRBV28 and TRBJ1-4 genes provide the residues; the full variable domain reads: DVKVTQSSRYLVKRTGEKVFLECVQDMDHENMFWYRQDPGLGLRLIYFSYDVKMKEKGDIPEGYSVSREKKERFSLILESASTNQTSMYLCASSFGGSPNEKLFFGSGTQLSVL.